This T cell receptor beta chain was captured in a study of Ad26.COV2.S vaccination and SARS-CoV-2 variants. Overall study: Ad26.COV2.S given intramuscularly, once or twice 56 days apart.

The treatment is: roughly 20 received Ad26.COV2.S at low or high dose, single or two shots; 5 received placebo; per-sample allocation not given. After the first vaccine or placebo injection, samples were drawn on day 63. Spike of the Wuhan-strain SARS-CoV-2 was expressed by an Ad26 vector, which formed the vaccine. V was shortened by 4 bases and J by 1 base, with 13 bases between the two germline ends. There are 15 residues in the CDR3. CDR1 MGHDK and CDR2 SYGVNS come from the germline V gene. Study-wide results and limits: Breadth and depth estimates from TCRs may understate total T cell responses. The breadth of spike-specific CD8+ and CD4+ T cell responses after vaccination was reportedly substantial.

Points on this clone: What it binds is not known.

The method was immunoSEQ multiplex PCR; TCRdb's version includes in-frame clones alone and lacks a portion of them. The sample yields around 270,000 clones, roughly 85% seen once. The origin of this receptor is a person aged 18-65 years who received the Ad26.COV2.S COVID-19 vaccine or a placebo. This specimen was peripheral blood, taken in a trial of Ad26.COV2.S vaccine versus placebo. This chain links TRBV25-1 with TRBJ1-1; D might be TRBD1 (6 bases). The CDR3 nucleotides are TGTGCCAGCAGTGGGACAGCGCAAAGGAACACTGAAGCTTTCTTT. Amino acid sequence: CASSGTAQRNTEAFF.